This record covers a single T cell receptor beta chain. The sample is drawn from a study of long-term antiretroviral therapy in people with HIV. The CDR3 runs to 14 residues. V lost 3 bases, J lost 2 bases, and 11 bases lay in between. The germline V gene has CDR1 KGHSH and CDR2 LQKENI. Sequencing used immunoSEQ v3.0 at survey level. The table came from immunoSEQ multiplex PCR; TCRdb's copy has only in-frame clones and leaves some out. The sample has roughly 38,000 clones; about 80% are singletons. The source is a man younger than 45 with HIV. The chain joins TRBV18 to TRBJ2-7; D is ambiguous. Specimen: unsorted PBMCs, collected 3.4 years after starting antiretroviral therapy. CDR3 loop: CASSPLSRPYEQYF. As DNA, the CDR3 is TGTGCCAGCTCACCCTTGAGCAGACCCTACGAGCAGTACTTC. The whole variable domain, filled in from reference TRBV18 and TRBJ2-7, reads NAGVMQNPRHLVRRRGQEARLRCSPMKGHSHVYWYRQLPEEGLKFMVYLQKENIIDESGMPKERFSAEFPKEGPSILRIQQVVRGDSAAYFCASSPLSRPYEQYFGPGTRLTVT.